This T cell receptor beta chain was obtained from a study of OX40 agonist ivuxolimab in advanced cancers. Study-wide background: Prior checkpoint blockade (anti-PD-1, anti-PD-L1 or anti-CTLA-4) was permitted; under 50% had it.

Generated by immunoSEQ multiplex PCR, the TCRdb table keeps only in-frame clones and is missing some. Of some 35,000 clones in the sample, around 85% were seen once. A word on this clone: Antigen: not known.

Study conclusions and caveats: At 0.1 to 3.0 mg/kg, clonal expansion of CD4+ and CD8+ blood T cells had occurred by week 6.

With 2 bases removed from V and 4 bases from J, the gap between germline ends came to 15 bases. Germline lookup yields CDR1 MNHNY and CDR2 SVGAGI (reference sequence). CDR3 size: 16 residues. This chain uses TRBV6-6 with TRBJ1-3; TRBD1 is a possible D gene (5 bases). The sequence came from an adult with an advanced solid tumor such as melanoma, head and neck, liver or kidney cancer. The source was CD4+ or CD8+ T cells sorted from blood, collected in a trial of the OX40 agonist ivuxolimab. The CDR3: CASSYDGSGGGNTIYF. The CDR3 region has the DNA TGTGCCAGCAGTTACGACGGTTCTGGGGGAGGAAACACCATATATTTT.